This T cell receptor (beta chain) derives from a study of blood T cell repertoires in COVID-19. Across the whole study: The cDNA or gDNA used as material had been derived from T cells, B-cell-depleted T cells, or PBMCs.

The repertoire was sequenced with immunoSEQ multiplex PCR; TCRdb's copy has only in-frame clones and lacks some. The sample has 35,000 to 50,000 clones; approximately 90% are singletons. Germline CDR1 SGHAT, CDR2 FQNNGV. This CDR3 is built from 15 residues. V lost 5 bases to trimming and J lost 5 bases, with 18 bases between them. The TCR comes from a man between 70 and 80 years old with active COVID-19. This chain uses TRBV11-2 with TRBJ1-1, with a possible D match to TRBD1 (5 bases). The specimen was peripheral blood. The CDR3 sequence is CASSHTLQEGTEAFF. The CDR3 nucleotides read TGTGCCAGCAGCCATACCCTACAGGAGGGGACTGAAGCTTTCTTT.